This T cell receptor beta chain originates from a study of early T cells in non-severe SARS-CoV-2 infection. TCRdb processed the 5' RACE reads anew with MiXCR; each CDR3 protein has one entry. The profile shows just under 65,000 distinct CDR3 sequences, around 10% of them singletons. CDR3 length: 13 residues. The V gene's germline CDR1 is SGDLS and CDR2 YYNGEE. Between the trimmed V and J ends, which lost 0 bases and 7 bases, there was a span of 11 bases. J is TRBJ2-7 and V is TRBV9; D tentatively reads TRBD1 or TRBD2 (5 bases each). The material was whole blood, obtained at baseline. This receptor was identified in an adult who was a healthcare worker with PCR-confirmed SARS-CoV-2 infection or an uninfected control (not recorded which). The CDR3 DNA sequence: TGTGCCAGCAGCGTAGGTGGGGGTTCGGAGCAGTACTTC. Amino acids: CASSVGGGSEQYF.